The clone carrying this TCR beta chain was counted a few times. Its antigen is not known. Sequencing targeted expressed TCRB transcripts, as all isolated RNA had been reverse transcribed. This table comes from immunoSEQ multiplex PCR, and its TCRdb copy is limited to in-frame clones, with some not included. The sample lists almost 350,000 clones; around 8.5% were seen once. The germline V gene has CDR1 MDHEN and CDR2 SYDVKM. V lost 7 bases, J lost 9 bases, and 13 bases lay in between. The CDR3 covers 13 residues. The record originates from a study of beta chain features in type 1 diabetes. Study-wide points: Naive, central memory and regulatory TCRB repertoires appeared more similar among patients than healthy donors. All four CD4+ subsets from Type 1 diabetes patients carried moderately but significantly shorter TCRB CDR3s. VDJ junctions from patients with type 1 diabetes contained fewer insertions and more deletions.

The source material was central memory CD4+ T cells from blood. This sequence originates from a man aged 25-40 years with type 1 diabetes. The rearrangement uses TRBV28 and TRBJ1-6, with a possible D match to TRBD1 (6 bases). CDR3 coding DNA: TGTGCCAGCACCCCAGGGGACGGTTCACCCCTCCACTTT. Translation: CASTPGDGSPLHF.